These T cell receptor beta chains were read from a single sample in a study of cytomegalovirus exposure and HLA in healthy donors. This table comes from immunoSEQ multiplex PCR, and its TCRdb copy is limited to in-frame clones, with some not included. The sample has 200,000 to 250,000 clones; approximately 82% are singletons. Sequencing was carried out using PBMCs. The receptors come from a man aged 18 to 30 in good health and CMV-seronegative. Both conserved end residues are part of each CDR3. A D gene is named only where the DNA matches it firmly. Clone size is shown for a subset of rows, as once, few, many or a class of expanded clone.

D	V	size	length	J	DNA	CDR3
NA	TRBV10-1	NA	15	TRBJ2-4	TGCGCCAGCAGCCAAGGGGGTTTCGGCAAAAACATTCAGTACTTC	CASSQGGFGKNIQYF
TRBD2	TRBV7-2	NA	17	TRBJ2-7	TGTGCCAGCAGCTTAGATTCGGGCGGGAGGAACTCCTACGAGCAGTACTTC	CASSLDSGGRNSYEQYF
TRBD2	TRBV2	NA	14	TRBJ2-7	TGTGCCAGCAGGGCTAGCGGGGGCTACTACGAGCAGTACTTC	CASRASGGYYEQYF
TRBD1	TRBV7-2	NA	15	TRBJ1-1	TGTGCCAGCCGAGGACAGGGCGAGGGGAGCACTGAAGCTTTCTTT	CASRGQGEGSTEAFF
NA	TRBV5-4	NA	14	TRBJ2-7	TGTGCCAGCAGCTTGCGGAGGGCGGTATACGAGCAGTACTTC	CASSLRRAVYEQYF
TRBD2	TRBV6-1	NA	14	TRBJ2-7	TGTGCCAGCAGTTCCTCGGGACTAGCGGACGAGCAGTACTTC	CASSSSGLADEQYF
TRBD2	TRBV5-1	NA	18	TRBJ2-1	TGCGCCAGCAGCTTGGTGGGACTAGCGGCGAGCTCCTACAATGAGCAGTTCTTC	CASSLVGLAASSYNEQFF
NA	TRBV4-2	NA	14	TRBJ1-6	TGTGCCAGCAGCCCACAGATGGATAATTCACCCCTCCACTTT	CASSPQMDNSPLHF
TRBD1	TRBV4-1	NA	14	TRBJ2-7	TGCGCCAGCAGCCTCTCGGGACAGGGATACGAGCAGTACTTC	CASSLSGQGYEQYF
NA	TRBV19	NA	14	TRBJ2-7	TGTGCCAGTAGTACGGTGGACAGCGGTTACGAGCAGTACTTC	CASSTVDSGYEQYF
NA	TRBV4-1	NA	16	TRBJ1-5	TGCGCCAGCAGCCAAGATGGGTCAGGGCGCGGTCAGCCCCAGCATTTT	CASSQDGSGRGQPQHF
NA	TRBV11-3	NA	13	TRBJ2-7	TGTGCCAGCAGCCCTGGCGGGGACTACGAGCAGTACTTC	CASSPGGDYEQYF
NA	TRBV6-6	few	13	TRBJ1-5	TGTGCCAGCAGTTACGTCCGGGGACAGCCCCAGCATTTT	CASSYVRGQPQHF
TRBD1	TRBV7-3	NA	15	TRBJ2-1	TGTGCCAGCAGCCCCTCGGGGACAGGGATAAATGAGCAGTTCTTC	CASSPSGTGINEQFF
NA	TRBV27	NA	16	TRBJ2-6	TGTGCCAGCAGCCTACACGGGACATCTGGGGCCAACGTCCTGACTTTC	CASSLHGTSGANVLTF
NA	TRBV6-1	NA	10	TRBJ1-1	TGTGCCACCGGAGGAAAGGGAGCTTTCTTT	CATGGKGAFF
TRBD1	TRBV2	NA	13	TRBJ2-7	TGTGCCAGCAGAGGGGACAGCACCTACGAGCAGTACTTC	CASRGDSTYEQYF
NA	TRBV6-5	NA	14	TRBJ2-7	TGTGCCAGCAGTTACTCCTTCAGGGCCTACGAGCAGTACTTC	CASSYSFRAYEQYF
TRBD1	TRBV6-5	few	13	TRBJ1-2	TGTGCCATCAGCCCACAGGGGGACTATGGCTACACCTTC	CAISPQGDYGYTF
TRBD1	TRBV7-9	NA	16	TRBJ2-5	TGTGCCAGCAGCTTACGGACAGGGGCCTTTCGGGAGACCCAGTACTTC	CASSLRTGAFRETQYF
NA	TRBV5-5	NA	14	TRBJ1-3	TGTGCCAGCAGCTTTCTACAGGAAATAACGACCATATATTTT	CASSFLQEITTIYF
TRBD1	TRBV19	few	14	TRBJ2-5	TGTGCCAGTAGGGGGGGGACAGGGGAAGAGACCCAGTACTTC	CASRGGTGEETQYF
TRBD1	TRBV7-9	NA	13	TRBJ1-1	TGTGCCAGCAGCTCCCGACAGGGCACTGAAGCTTTCTTT	CASSSRQGTEAFF
TRBD1	TRBV6-6	NA	15	TRBJ1-5	TGTGCCAGCAGCCGGGACAGGGGAGGAAGACAGCCCCAGCATTTT	CASSRDRGGRQPQHF
TRBD2	TRBV29-1	NA	13	TRBJ2-7	TGCAGCGTTCGACTAGCGGGATCTTACGAGCAGTACTTC	CSVRLAGSYEQYF
NA	TRBV15	NA	16	TRBJ2-3	TGTGCCACCAGCAGACCTGATGGGGGGTGGACAGATACGCAGTATTTT	CATSRPDGGWTDTQYF
TRBD1	TRBV6-6	NA	13	TRBJ2-7	TGTGCCAGCGTTGCCGGGACAGACTACGAGCAGTACTTC	CASVAGTDYEQYF
TRBD1	TRBV7-9	NA	14	TRBJ1-2	TGTGCCAGCAGCTTAGCGGGGACAGGGTATGGCTACACCTTC	CASSLAGTGYGYTF
NA	TRBV15	NA	16	TRBJ2-3	TGTGCCACCAGCAGAGAGCAGGGCTTAACCACAGATACGCAGTATTTT	CATSREQGLTTDTQYF
TRBD2	TRBV23-1	NA	15	TRBJ2-3	TGCGCCAGCAGTCAGGGCGGGAGTAGCACAGATACGCAGTATTTT	CASSQGGSSTDTQYF
NA	TRBV9	NA	15	TRBJ2-2	TGTGCCAGCAGCGTAGACCAGGGCGGCACCGGGGAGCTGTTTTTT	CASSVDQGGTGELFF
NA	TRBV30	NA	13	TRBJ1-1	TGTGCCTGGAGTATCTCGTCGGTTGCTGAAGCTTTCTTT	CAWSISSVAEAFF
NA	TRBV30	few	14	TRBJ2-7	TGTGCCTGGAGTGGTAGCAAGGCGGCCTACGAGCAGTACTTC	CAWSGSKAAYEQYF
NA	TRBV11-2	NA	11	TRBJ2-2	TGTGCCAGCAGTCTTGCCGGGGAGCTGTTTTTT	CASSLAGELFF
TRBD1	TRBV5-1	few	14	TRBJ2-2	TGCGCCAGCAGGGGACAGGCGAACACCGGGGAGCTGTTTTTT	CASRGQANTGELFF
TRBD2	TRBV10-3	NA	13	TRBJ2-7	TGTGCCACCCTACTAGCGGGAGGTAACGAGCAGTACTTC	CATLLAGGNEQYF
NA	TRBV5-1	once	15	TRBJ2-1	TGCGCCAGCAGCTCCAACTCCTTCTCCTACAATGAGCAGTTCTTC	CASSSNSFSYNEQFF
NA	TRBV19	NA	15	TRBJ2-3	TGTGCCAGTAGTATTGCTAGCCCCGAAACAGATACGCAGTATTTT	CASSIASPETDTQYF
NA	TRBV15	NA	12	TRBJ2-2	TGTGCCACCAGCAGCCTCCCCGGGGAGCTGTTTTTT	CATSSLPGELFF
TRBD1	TRBV9	NA	14	TRBJ2-2	TGTGCCAGCACCGGGACAGGAATAACCGGGGAGCTGTTTTTT	CASTGTGITGELFF
TRBD1	TRBV28	NA	13	TRBJ2-1	TGTGCCAGCAGTCCCCGAGAGGGGGCCCCAGGGTTCTTC	CASSPREGAPGFF
TRBD1	TRBV28	NA	15	TRBJ1-6	TGTGCCAGCAGTTCACGGGACAGGGTTAATTCACCCCTCCACTTT	CASSSRDRVNSPLHF
NA	TRBV27	NA	15	TRBJ2-3	TGTGCCAGCAGTTTATCGAACAGGGTCTTAGATACGCAGTATTTT	CASSLSNRVLDTQYF
NA	TRBV19	NA	13	TRBJ2-7	TGCGCCAGTAGTAACGGGTACACCTACGAGCAGTACTTC	CASSNGYTYEQYF
NA	TRBV28	NA	15	TRBJ2-4	TGTGCCAGCTCTGGGGCGGGGAGAGCCAAAAACATTCAGTACTTC	CASSGAGRAKNIQYF
NA	TRBV7-9	once	18	TRBJ2-7	TGTTCCAGCAGCCCTCATCCCCCACTTGACAGGTCGCCCTACGAGCAGTACTTC	CSSSPHPPLDRSPYEQYF
NA	TRBV29-1	NA	12	TRBJ1-3	TGCAGCGTTGAGGGGCCGGGAAACACCATATATTTT	CSVEGPGNTIYF
NA	TRBV7-2	NA	15	TRBJ1-2	TGTGCCAGCAGCTTATGGGCAGCTAATTCCTATGGCTACACCTTC	CASSLWAANSYGYTF
NA	TRBV29-1	once	14	TRBJ1-3	TGCAGCGTGAGCGGGTTAGGTATCGGAAACACCATATATTTT	CSVSGLGIGNTIYF
TRBD2	TRBV11-2	NA	15	TRBJ2-5	TGTGCCAGCAGCTCGACTAGCGGGAGTACGGAGACCCAGTACTTC	CASSSTSGSTETQYF
TRBD1	TRBV6-5	NA	12	TRBJ2-1	TGTGCCAGCAGGCAGGGGGACAATGAGCAGTTCTTC	CASRQGDNEQFF
TRBD1	TRBV4-1	NA	15	TRBJ2-3	TGCGCCAGCAGCCGGGGACAGAGGGGCACAGATACGCAGTATTTT	CASSRGQRGTDTQYF
TRBD2	TRBV10-2	NA	15	TRBJ2-1	TGCGCCAGCAGTGCTAGCGGGGACTCCTACAATGAGCAGTTCTTC	CASSASGDSYNEQFF